These 32 T cell receptor beta chains originate from one sample sequenced in a study of CD8 T cells in ankylosing spondylitis. One entry per CDR3 protein results from TCRdb running MiXCR on the 5' RACE reads. Among approximately 17,000 distinct CDR3 sequences listed, under 8.5% were seen once. Sample: blood. The source is a male donor with ankylosing spondylitis or in good health (not recorded which).

The gene calls are TRBV5-1 and TRBJ1-1; 8 bases align to TRBD1. Germline loops: CDR1 SGHRS, CDR2 YFSETQ. This CDR3 spans 15 amino acids. With 4 bases clipped from V and 1 base from J, the junction kept 6 bases outside the gene matches. CDR3 bases: TGCGCCAGCAGCCCACGGACAGGGAGGAACACTGAAGCTTTCTTT. This translates into CASSPRTGRNTEAFF.

This clonotype has a count of ten or more. The V gene is TRBV30, the J gene TRBJ1-1; no reliable D call. Trimming stripped 0 bases from V and 0 bases from J, with 5 bases between. The length of the CDR3 is 13 residues. Germline CDR1 is GTSNPN and CDR2 is SVGIG (reference sequence). CDR3 DNA: TGTGCCTGGAGTGTACAAGTGAACACTGAAGCTTTCTTT. Translating gives CAWSVQVNTEAFF.

This clonotype came up a few times. V gene TRBV27 combines with J gene TRBJ2-2; a possible D gene is TRBD1 (6 bases). Germline lookup yields CDR1 MNHEY and CDR2 SMNVEV (reference sequence). This CDR3 is 14 amino acids long. Trimming shortened V by 4 bases and J by 6 bases, and 12 bases separated the two germline ends. The CDR3 sequence is CASSSQGRPGELFF. CDR3 nucleotide sequence: TGTGCCAGCAGTTCGCAGGGGAGACCCGGGGAGCTGTTTTTT.

V gene TRBV24-1 combines with J gene TRBJ2-7, with 8 bases lining up with TRBD1. V was clipped by 3 bases and J by 8 bases; unmatched bases: 5. The CDR3 consists of 13 residues. The germline CDR1 and CDR2 sequences are KGHDR and SFDVKD. The CDR3 region has the DNA TGTGCCACCAGTGATCTGGGGACAGGCCAGCAGTACTTC. This encodes CATSDLGTGQQYF.

In this sample, this clonotype turned up many times. CDR3 DNA sequence: TGCGCCAGCAGCTCCTACCAAGAGACCCAGTACTTC. This sequence encodes CASSSYQETQYF. The rearrangement uses TRBV5-1 and TRBJ2-5; D uncertain. The V end lost 3 bases, the J end lost 0 bases, and 3 bases lay between the germline ends. Germline-derived CDR1 and CDR2 are SGHRS and YFSETQ. This CDR3 is 12 amino acids long.

This clonotype was detected ten times or more. The chain carries TRBV15 and TRBJ2-7; TRBD1 matches 9 bases. CDR1 LNHNV and CDR2 YYDKDF come from the germline V gene (reference sequence). The CDR3 spans 14 residues. The ends lost 3 bases at V and 1 base at J; junction bases unmatched: 1. In DNA, the CDR3 is TGTGCCACCAGCAGTGGACAGGGGTCCTACGAGCAGTACTTC. Amino acids: CATSSGQGSYEQYF.

In this sample, this clonotype turned up a few times. The chain is built from TRBV20-1 and TRBJ2-7; maybe TRBD2 (5 bases). V lost 3 bases to trimming and J lost 3 bases, with 9 bases between them. Germline CDR1 is DFQATT and CDR2 is SNEGSKA (reference sequence). CDR3 size: 12 residues. CDR3 protein: CSASRRGYEQYF. CDR3 sequence (DNA): TGCAGTGCTAGCCGACGGGGCTACGAGCAGTACTTC.

J is TRBJ1-1 and V is TRBV24-1, with D possibly matching TRBD1 (6 bases). The CDR3 runs 13 residues. From germline, CDR1 is KGHDR and CDR2 SFDVKD. V was pared by 7 bases and J by 1 base, with 9 bases between. In nucleotides, the CDR3 is TGTGCCACCAGGGGCAGGGGGAACACTGAAGCTTTCTTT. Translated, it gives CATRGRGNTEAFF.

A few counts support this clonotype. The V gene is TRBV19, the J gene TRBJ2-1; TRBD1 matches at 10 bases. The V gene's germline CDR1 is LNHDA and CDR2 SQIVND (reference sequence). After removal of 5 bases from V and 9 bases from J, the junction contained 10 bases not matched to a gene. The length of the CDR3 is 15 residues. The CDR3 DNA follows: TGTGCCAGTAGTGAGAGGACAGGGGGTTTCGGTGAGCAGTTCTTC. It codes for CASSERTGGFGEQFF. Looking up the rest from reference TRBV19 and TRBJ2-1 gives the full variable domain: DGGITQSPKYLFRKEGQNVTLSCEQNLNHDAMYWYRQDPGQGLRLIYYSQIVNDFQKGDIAEGYSVSREKKESFPLTVTSAQKNPTAFYLCASSERTGGFGEQFFGPGTRLTVL.

This sequence joins TRBV20-1 and TRBJ2-1; TRBD2 might be the D (5 bases). Germline CDR1 is DFQATT and CDR2 is SNEGSKA (reference sequence). V was trimmed by 1 base and J by 7 bases, leaving 11 bases between them. CDR3 length: 13 amino acids. The CDR3 region is CSARGAGPNEQFF. In nucleotides, the CDR3 is TGCAGTGCTAGAGGCGCGGGCCCAAATGAGCAGTTCTTC.

This clonotype was picked up a small number of times. The gene calls are TRBV9 and TRBJ2-2; TRBD1 agrees at 7 bases. The CDR3 length is 14 residues. CDR1 and CDR2 (germline): SGDLS, YYNGEE. Losses at the gene ends were 0 bases for V and 6 bases for J; bases not matched to a gene: 2. The CDR3 bases are TGTGCCAGCAGCGTAGGGGACAGAGCCGGGGAGCTGTTTTTT. Encoded protein: CASSVGDRAGELFF. Combining the CDR3 with reference TRBV9 and TRBJ2-2 gives the whole variable domain DSGVTQTPKHLITATGQRVTLRCSPRSGDLSVYWYQQSLDQGLQFLIQYYNGEERAKGNILERFSAQQFPDLHSELNLSSLELGDSALYFCASSVGDRAGELFFGEGSRLTVL.

This clonotype was recorded at least ten times. This chain links TRBV5-5 with TRBJ2-5; D gene ambiguous. There are 13 residues in the CDR3. The V gene's germline CDR1 is SGHKS and CDR2 YYEKEE (reference sequence). Trimming cost V 4 bases and J 1 base, with 8 bases left between them. CDR3 coding DNA: TGTGCCAGCAGCCCGCTTGGCCAAGAGACCCAGTACTTC. It codes for CASSPLGQETQYF.

This clonotype was counted many times. This sequence joins TRBV5-1 and TRBJ2-1; tentatively, D is TRBD1 (6 bases). Trimming removed 4 bases at V and 4 bases at J, with 9 bases between. The CDR3 is made up of 13 amino acids. The germline gives CDR1 SGHRS, CDR2 YFSETQ. DNA of the CDR3: TGCGCCAGCAGCCTACAGGGTTACAATGAGCAGTTCTTC. This encodes CASSLQGYNEQFF.

This clonotype was observed at least ten times. The rearrangement uses TRBV6-2 or TRBV6-3 and TRBJ2-1, with 8 bases lining up with TRBD2. Germline V gene lookup returns CDR1 MNHEY and CDR2 SVGEGT. Trimming took 5 bases from V and 10 from J; bases not matched to a gene: 10. The CDR3 runs 14 residues. The CDR3: CASSATSGSLEQFF. The CDR3 DNA reads TGTGCCAGCAGTGCCACTAGCGGTAGTCTCGAGCAGTTCTTC.

This clonotype was found a few times. This rearrangement joins TRBV24-1 to TRBJ1-1; D is ambiguous. The germline V gene encodes CDR1 KGHDR and CDR2 SFDVKD. This CDR3 contains 13 residues. V lost 2 bases and J 6 bases, leaving 9 bases between the germline ends. DNA for the CDR3: TGTGCCACCAGTGATTCCGGACGGTCTGAAGCTTTCTTT. Its protein is CATSDSGRSEAFF.

The rearrangement joins TRBV7-2 to TRBJ1-1, with 8 bases identical to TRBD1. Germline-derived CDR1 and CDR2 are SGHTA and FQGNSA. With 5 bases clipped from V and 0 bases from J, the junction kept 11 bases outside the gene matches. This CDR3 contains 17 residues. Written as DNA, the CDR3 is TGTGCCAGCAGCACAACAGGGGGAATCCTTTTGAACACTGAAGCTTTCTTT. This encodes CASSTTGGILLNTEAFF.

This clonotype was seen only a few times. This rearrangement joins TRBV5-5 to TRBJ2-4; D call uncertain. The length of the CDR3 is 14 residues. Trimming left V 5 bases short and J 12 bases short, with 21 bases between. Germline lookup yields CDR1 SGHKS and CDR2 YYEKEE (reference sequence). CDR3 sequence reads: CASRFDLGFGDQYF. The CDR3 DNA sequence: TGTGCCAGCAGGTTTGATCTTGGTTTCGGAGATCAGTACTTC. The variable domain in full, completed from reference TRBV5-5 and TRBJ2-4, reads DAGVTQSPTHLIKTRGQQVTLRCSPISGHKSVSWYQQVLGQGPQFIFQYYEKEERGRGNFPDRFSARQFPNYSSELNVNALLLGDSALYLCASRFDLGFGDQYFGAGTRLSVL.

This clonotype was seen repeatedly, ten times or more. The chain links TRBV6-2 or TRBV6-3 to TRBJ1-5, with 7 bases identical to TRBD1. V lost 2 bases to trimming and J lost 2 bases; unmatched junction nucleotides: 3. The CDR3 contains 15 residues. CDR1 MNHEY and CDR2 SVGEGT come from the germline V gene. CDR3 amino acids: CASSYRQGGNQPQHF. CDR3 in DNA: TGTGCCAGCAGTTACCGACAGGGAGGCAATCAGCCCCAGCATTTT.

This clonotype was observed a handful of times. The V gene is TRBV3-1, the J gene TRBJ2-1, with D tentatively TRBD1 or TRBD2 (5 bases each). The V end lost 0 bases, the J end lost 0 bases, and 9 bases lay between the germline ends. Per germline, CDR1 LGHDT and CDR2 YNNKEL (reference sequence). The CDR3 extends over 16 amino acids. CDR3 residues: CASSQDDSGSYNEQFF. The CDR3 DNA is TGTGCCAGCAGCCAAGATGACAGCGGCTCCTACAATGAGCAGTTCTTC.

This chain links TRBV25-1 with TRBJ1-4; 8 bases align to TRBD1. CDR1 and CDR2 (germline): MGHDK, SYGVNS. CDR3 size: 15 residues. V shed 3 bases, J shed 10 bases, and the junction held 10 bases outside the gene matches. This chain's CDR3 is CASSDPGQGRGKLFF. CDR3 DNA sequence: TGTGCCAGCAGTGACCCCGGACAGGGTCGGGGAAAACTGTTTTTT.

This clonotype was observed a few times. The genes are TRBV12-3 or TRBV12-4 and TRBJ2-2, with 7 bases aligning to TRBD2. The V gene end was trimmed by 6 bases and the J gene end by 7 bases; junction bases not matched to a gene: 11. This CDR3 has 15 residues. CDR3 sequence reads: CASSPNGRALGELFF. The CDR3 region has the DNA TGTGCCAGCAGCCCTAATGGGAGGGCCCTCGGGGAGCTGTTTTTT.

This clonotype was observed at least ten times. V gene TRBV12-3 or TRBV12-4 combines with J gene TRBJ2-1; D remains ambiguous. The V and J ends lost 2 bases and 1 base respectively, with 3 bases between them. The CDR3 covers 13 residues. The CDR3 DNA reads TGTGCCAGCAGTTTAAGTTCCTACAATGAGCAGTTCTTC. Protein sequence: CASSLSSYNEQFF.

This clonotype was observed at least ten times. V and J are TRBV25-1 and TRBJ1-4; D is unresolved. Germline CDR1 and CDR2: MGHDK and SYGVNS. V lost 5 bases to trimming and J lost 8 bases, with 15 bases between them. The CDR3 has 14 amino acids. The CDR3, as DNA: TGTGCCAGCAGTAAGACCGTCGGAGCGGAAAAACTGTTTTTT. It translates to CASSKTVGAEKLFF. Supplemented by reference TRBV25-1 and TRBJ1-4, the full variable domain reads EADIYQTPRYLVIGTGKKITLECSQTMGHDKMYWYQQDPGMELHLIHYSYGVNSTEKGDLSSESTVSRIRTEHFPLTLESARPSHTSQYLCASSKTVGAEKLFFGSGTQLSVL.

This clonotype came up many times. The chain recombines TRBV5-1 with TRBJ2-5, with D possibly TRBD1 on 5 matching bases. Trimming shortened V by 4 bases and J by 2 bases, and 9 bases separated the two germline ends. Per germline, CDR1 SGHRS and CDR2 YFSETQ. CDR3 length: 13 amino acids. The CDR3 sequence: CASSDQGQETQYF. The CDR3 region has the DNA TGCGCCAGCAGCGACCAGGGACAAGAGACCCAGTACTTC.

This chain connects TRBV11-2 to TRBJ2-2; TRBD2 aligns across 8 bases. V lost 0 bases and J lost 6; bases outside the gene matches: 12. CDR1 is SGHAT, CDR2 FQNNGV, per germline. This CDR3 has 18 amino acids. CDR3 bases: TGTGCCAGCAGCTTAGACTTGTGGAGCGGGAGCGTCCCCGGGGAGCTGTTTTTT. Translating gives CASSLDLWSGSVPGELFF.

At least ten counts were recorded for this clonotype. V gene TRBV7-2 combines with J gene TRBJ1-5; no definite D call. CDR1 is SGHTA and CDR2 is FQGNSA in the germline V gene. The V and J ends lost 4 bases and 7 bases respectively, with 14 bases between them. This CDR3 region has 14 residues. CDR3 region: CASSSNRGPQPQHF. The DNA for the CDR3 is TGTGCCAGCAGCTCAAACCGGGGTCCACAGCCCCAGCATTTT.

This clonotype has a count of ten or more. The V and J genes are TRBV11-2 and TRBJ1-4, with 7 bases aligning to TRBD1. The CDR3 has 16 residues. CDR1 and CDR2 (germline): SGHAT, FQNNGV. With V trimmed by 5 bases and J by 0 bases, 6 bases remained unmatched. The CDR3 coding sequence is TGTGCCAGCAGCACCGGGACAGTCGCAACTAATGAAAAACTGTTTTTT. It is translated as CASSTGTVATNEKLFF.

This clonotype came up many times. CDR3 nucleotides: TGTGCCAGCAGTTACGGTTTATCGAGCGGGGTAATGGGGGAGCAGTTCTTC. It encodes CASSYGLSSGVMGEQFF. The genes are TRBV6-2 or TRBV6-3 and TRBJ2-1; TRBD2 matches at 7 bases. CDR1 and CDR2 from the germline V gene are MNHEY and SVGEGT. The ends lost 2 bases at V and 10 bases at J; junction bases unmatched: 17. This CDR3 spans 17 amino acids.

This clonotype has a handful of counts. At one end the junction does not follow the germline gene, possibly because of a read error. This chain uses TRBV13 with TRBJ2-2; D not certain. The germline CDR1 and CDR2 sequences are PRHDT and FYEKMQ (reference sequence). There are 13 residues in the CDR3. This chain's CDR3 is CASSLGKAGELFF. CDR3 in DNA: TGTGCCAGCAGCCTAGGGAAAGCCGGGGAGCTGTTTTTT.

This clonotype has a handful of counts. J is TRBJ2-1 and V is TRBV11-3, with D maybe TRBD1 (5 bases). CDR3 length equals 13 residues. The germline CDR1 and CDR2 sequences are SGHNT and YENEEA. The germline V and J ends were trimmed by 2 bases and 7 bases, with 9 bases remaining between them. In nucleotides, the CDR3 is TGTGCCAGCAGCTTACATAGGGGAAATGAGCAGTTCTTC. It is translated as CASSLHRGNEQFF.

Comment on this clonotype: A much larger clone lies one base from this, so it may be a read error. This chain connects TRBV5-5 to TRBJ2-4; D unclear. V was trimmed by 5 bases and J by 2 bases, leaving 8 bases between them. Germline CDR1 is SGHKS and CDR2 is YYEKEE (reference sequence). The CDR3 loop spans 13 amino acids. The CDR3: CASSGVTKNIQYF. CDR3 in DNA: TGTGCCAGCAGTGGGGTCACCAAAAACATTCAGTACTTC. The full variable domain, in which reference TRBV5-5 and TRBJ2-4 provide the parts outside the CDR3, is DAGVTQSPTHLIKTRGQQVTLRCSPISGHKSVSWYQQVLGQGPQFIFQYYEKEERGRGNFPDRFSARQFPNYSSELNVNALLLGDSALYLCASSGVTKNIQYFGAGTRLSVL.

This clonotype was observed at least ten times. CDR3 sequence (DNA): TGCAGTGCTAGAGAGTCTGGAAACACCATATATTTT. Amino acids: CSARESGNTIYF. V gene TRBV20-1 combines with J gene TRBJ1-3; no clear D gene. The CDR3 is 12 residues long. Trimming took off 0 bases at V and 1 base at J, with 1 base between the two ends. In germline, CDR1 is DFQATT, CDR2 SNEGSKA (reference sequence).